What follows are 14 T cell receptor beta chains derived from one specimen sequenced in a study of tumor-infiltrating lymphocytes in primary liver carcinoma. Bulk tissue was left unsorted, and RNA and DNA were co-extracted from around 18-30 mg of it. A constant-region primer served to make TCR beta cDNA from about 500 ng total RNA. Nested multiplex PCR, run for three rounds with slightly modified ARM-PCR, yielded TCR beta libraries. Two initial PCR rounds of around 10 cycles each paired TRBV1-TRBV30 forward primers with a C-beta reverse primer. TCRdb reanalysed the multiplex PCR reads using MiXCR and keeps one entry per CDR3 protein. The repertoire consists of tens of thousands of distinct CDR3 sequences, with 71% occurring once and the leading ten covering under 45%. The sequencing sample was made of liver tumor tissue from sampling region 4. Subset indicated: tumor region T4, right-lateral pole. All receptors come from a man aged 40-49 years with primary liver carcinoma and hepatitis B virus infection.

To note about this clonotype: The missing conserved phenylalanine or tryptophan at the end of this CDR3 makes a read error likely. V usage is TRBV14 and J usage is TRBJ2-1; tentative D call: TRBD2 (5 bases). Germline V gene lookup returns CDR1 SGHDN and CDR2 FVKESK. The CDR3 loop spans 16 amino acids. The chain's CDR3 is CTSSAVTGWVNNEQFL. CDR3 in DNA: TGTACCAGCAGTGCCGTAACGGGATGGGTAAACAATGAGCAGTTCCTC.

Turning to this clonotype: Lacking the conserved final phenylalanine or tryptophan, this CDR3 likely reflects a read error. This chain links TRBV12-3 or TRBV12-4 with TRBJ2-7; D is ambiguous. The CDR3 covers 15 residues. The CDR3 region has the DNA TGTGCCAGCAGTTTAGCTGCAAGGGTTAACTACGAACAGTACTGC. This codes for CASSLAARVNYEQYC.

Details on this clonotype: A read error is possible here, since a much larger clone lies one base away. This sequence joins TRBV28 and TRBJ2-2; 8 bases line up with TRBD1. Germline CDR1 and CDR2: MDHEN and SYDVKM. This CDR3 is built from 17 residues. In nucleotides, the CDR3 is TGTGCCACCAGTTTATTCCCAGGGGGCGATAGCACCGGGGAGCTGTTTTTT. This translates into CATSLFPGGDSTGELFF.

To note about this clonotype: This may come from a read error, since a much larger clone is one base off. This chain connects TRBV18 to TRBJ2-7, with 9 bases matching TRBD2. The CDR3 is made up of 17 amino acids. CDR1 is KGHSH, CDR2 LQKENI, per germline. CDR3 sequence reads: CASSPPGSGRSGYEEYF. The CDR3 coding sequence is TGTGCCAGCTCACCGCCCGGGAGCGGGAGGTCAGGCTACGAGGAGTACTTC.

The chain carries TRBV29-1 and TRBJ2-2, with 10 bases that match TRBD1. Trimming cost V 6 bases and J 7 bases; bases outside gene matches: 2. The CDR3 consists of 12 residues. Germline CDR1 reads SQVTM; CDR2 reads ANQGSEA. CDR3: CSVGTGVGELFF. The CDR3 nucleotides are TGCAGCGTCGGGACAGGGGTCGGGGAGCTGTTTTTT.

V is TRBV29-1 and J is TRBJ1-5; D may be TRBD1 (5 bases). Germline CDR1 SQVTM, CDR2 ANQGSEA. The CDR3 is 14 amino acids. V shed 6 bases and J shed 9 bases, with 21 bases lying between them. CDR3 nucleotides: TGCAGCGTGAGAGCCGGGGGTTTCGATCGGCCCCAGCATTTT. Translating it yields CSVRAGGFDRPQHF. Variable domain in full (rest from reference TRBV29-1 and TRBJ1-5): SAVISQKPSRDICQRGTSLTIQCQVDSQVTMMFWYRQQPGQSLTLIATANQGSEATYESGFVIDKFPISRPNLTFSTLTVSNMSPEDSSIYLCSVRAGGFDRPQHFGDGTRLSIL.

The rearrangement joins TRBV5-4 to TRBJ1-1; 7 nucleotides line up with TRBD1. The CDR3 runs 15 residues. In germline, CDR1 is SGHNT, CDR2 YYREEE (reference sequence). This CDR3 is CGISLTGSKNTEAFF. For the CDR3, the DNA is TGTGGCATCAGCTTGACAGGGTCGAAGAACACTGAAGCTTTCTTT. Together with reference TRBV5-4 and TRBJ1-1, the CDR3 gives the full variable domain: ETGVTQSPTHLIKTRGQQVTLRCSSQSGHNTVSWYQQALGQGPQFIFQYYREEENGRGNFPPRFSGLQFPNYSSELNVNALELDDSALYLCGISLTGSKNTEAFFGQGTRLTVV.

As concerns this clonotype: Compared with germline, one end of the junction differs, possibly owing to a read error. V is TRBV5-5 and J is TRBJ2-7; D remains ambiguous. CDR1 is SGHKS, CDR2 YYEKEE, per germline (reference sequence). The CDR3 extends over 17 amino acids. CDR3 nucleotides: TGTGGCAGCAGCTTGGAGCAACATCTGACTCGGACCTACGAGCAGTACTTC. The encoded protein is CGSSLEQHLTRTYEQYF.

The rearrangement links TRBV6-6 to TRBJ1-1; D gene ambiguous. Germline lookup yields CDR1 MNHNY and CDR2 SVGAGI (reference sequence). This CDR3 spans 15 amino acids. Deletions cut 6 bases from V and 0 bases from J, with 14 bases between. The CDR3 DNA reads as TGTGCCAGCAGCTTACCGGCGGTATTGAACACTGAAGCTTTCTTT. This translates into CASSLPAVLNTEAFF.

Comments on this clonotype: A much larger clonotype is one base distant, so this may be a read error. The chain carries TRBV28 and TRBJ2-1; the match to TRBD2 covers 10 bases. CDR1 and CDR2 from the germline V gene are MDHEN and SYDVKM. The CDR3 is 18 residues long. The V gene end was trimmed by 2 bases and the J gene end by 9 bases; junction bases not matched to a gene: 16. CDR3 amino acids: CASSLPPRASGSPVEQFF. For the CDR3, the DNA is TGTGCCAGCAGTTTACCCCCGAGGGCTAGCGGGAGCCCCGTTGAGCAGTTCTTC.

To note about this clonotype: At one of its ends the junction is not consistent with the germline gene, which may arise from a read error. The CDR3 loop is CASGDPTSGSDSEQFF. The CDR3 bases are TGCGCCAGCGGTGACCCGACTAGCGGGAGTGATAGTGAGCAGTTCTTC. The chain carries TRBV10-1 and TRBJ2-1, with 12 positions matching TRBD2. CDR3 size: 16 residues. Germline V gene data show CDR1 as WNHNN and CDR2 as SYGVQD (reference sequence).

With regard to this clonotype: A read error may account for a junction end that differs from germline. The V call is TRBV28, the J call TRBJ2-6; TRBD1 matches 7 bases. The CDR3 contains 21 residues. Germline CDR1 is MDHEN and CDR2 is SYDVKM. The CDR3 DNA is TGTGCCGGCAGTTCCTTCCTCAGTAGGACAGGAGGAACACCTGGGGCCAACGTCCTGACTTTC. It is translated as CAGSSFLSRTGGTPGANVLTF. The full variable domain, with the rest looked up from reference TRBV28 and TRBJ2-6, is DVKVTQSSRYLVKRTGEKVFLECVQDMDHENMFWYRQDPGLGLRLIYFSYDVKMKEKGDIPEGYSVSREKKERFSLILESASTNQTSMYLCAGSSFLSRTGGTPGANVLTFGAGSRLTVL.

Comments on this clonotype: This may be a read error: a much more frequent sequence differs by one nucleotide. The chain combines TRBV11-2 with TRBJ1-2; D gene unclear. The CDR3 consists of 13 residues. Germline CDR1 is SGHAT and CDR2 is FQNNGV. The CDR3 loop is CASCLDGSYGYTF. CDR3 in DNA: TGTGCCAGCTGCTTAGATGGAAGCTATGGCTACACCTTC.

The rearrangement uses TRBV29-1 and TRBJ2-7; the D is unclear. From germline, CDR1 is SQVTM and CDR2 ANQGSEA. CDR3 length equals 13 residues. Trimming removed 6 bases at V and 0 bases at J, with 12 bases between. CDR3 sequence (DNA): TGCAGCGTCGCATGTGTTCCCTCCTACGAGCAGTACTTC. Protein sequence: CSVACVPSYEQYF.